Presented here are 21 T cell receptor beta chains from one specimen sequenced in a study of identical twins. TCRdb redid the calling of the 5' RACE reads with MiXCR, one entry per CDR3 protein. The table lists 500,000 to 550,000 distinct CDR3 sequences, approximately 20% of them singletons, with 0.48% in the top ten. These data are also associated with another study on yellow fever vaccine responses in identical twins.

Sequences were obtained from CD4+ T cells sorted from blood. All receptors derive from a woman younger than 30 in good health.

This clonotype was seen only a few times. This chain links TRBV10-2 with TRBJ2-7; a weak D match, TRBD1 (6 bases). Trimming took off 7 bases at V and 6 bases at J, with 13 bases between the two ends. The CDR3 covers 12 residues. Germline V gene sequence: CDR1 WSHSY, CDR2 SAAADI. In DNA form, the CDR3 reads TGCGCCAGCAACCAACAGGGATTCGAGCAGTACTTC. This codes for CASNQQGFEQYF.

In its sample, this clonotype was seen a few times. This sequence joins TRBV7-9 and TRBJ2-7; TRBD2 is a possible D gene (6 bases). Trimming stripped 6 bases from V and 3 bases from J, with 21 bases between. This CDR3 contains 16 residues. The germline gives CDR1 SEHNR, CDR2 FQNEAQ (reference sequence). The CDR3 DNA reads as TGTGCCAGCAGTTCGTGGGGGGACCTCAGGGACTACGAGCAGTACTTC. It yields the protein CASSSWGDLRDYEQYF.

V usage is TRBV3-1 and J usage is TRBJ2-7; possibly TRBD1 or TRBD2 for D (5 bases each). This CDR3 region has 16 residues. Looked up from germline, CDR1 is LGHDT and CDR2 is YNNKEL (reference sequence). The ends were cut back, 5 bases at V and 0 bases at J, with 17 bases in the middle. CDR3 amino acids: CASSTPLEGRSYEQYF. DNA for the CDR3: TGTGCCAGCAGCACCCCGCTAGAGGGGCGCTCCTACGAGCAGTACTTC.

This clonotype was found once. The gene calls are TRBV5-1 and TRBJ2-2, with D maybe TRBD1 (6 bases). Between the trimmed V and J ends, which lost 6 bases and 1 base, there was a span of 13 bases. The CDR3 runs 15 residues. The V gene's germline CDR1 is SGHRS and CDR2 YFSETQ. CDR3 nucleotides: TGCGCCAGCATGCAGGGGTTGGGGAACACCGGGGAGCTGTTTTTT. Translated, it gives CASMQGLGNTGELFF.

This clonotype has a handful of counts. This rearrangement joins TRBV5-1 to TRBJ2-7; D is unresolved. V was clipped by 0 bases and J by 4 bases, with 8 bases between them. CDR1 and CDR2 (germline): SGHRS, YFSETQ. This CDR3 is 13 amino acids long. The DNA of the CDR3 is TGCGCCAGCAGCTTGGGTGGGCGTTACGAGCAGTACTTC. Translating it yields CASSLGGRYEQYF. Combining the CDR3 with reference TRBV5-1 and TRBJ2-7 gives the whole variable domain KAGVTQTPRYLIKTRGQQVTLSCSPISGHRSVSWYQQTPGQGLQFLFEYFSETQRNKGNFPGRFSGRQFSNSRSEMNVSTLELGDSALYLCASSLGGRYEQYFGPGTRLTVT.

The gene calls are TRBV5-6 and TRBJ2-1, with TRBD2 matching over 11 bases. V shed 0 bases, J shed 10 bases, and the junction held 3 bases outside the gene matches. CDR3 length equals 14 residues. The germline V gene has CDR1 SGHDT and CDR2 YYEEEE. As DNA, the CDR3 is TGTGCCAGCAGCTTGGACCTAGCGGGAGGAGAGCAGTTCTTC. It codes for CASSLDLAGGEQFF.

The J gene is TRBJ2-2, the V gene TRBV20-1; 7 bases are a match to TRBD2. In germline, CDR1 is DFQATT, CDR2 SNEGSKA (reference sequence). The CDR3 contains 16 residues. J lost 6 bases, V lost 0 bases, and 10 bases had no gene match. In nucleotides, the CDR3 is TGCAGTGCTAGAGATCCCCTTAAAACTAGCGCCGGGGAGCTGTTTTTT. Translating gives CSARDPLKTSAGELFF.

The table lists this clonotype with a few counts. This chain links TRBV25-1 with TRBJ2-3; D is undetermined. Germline loops: CDR1 MGHDK, CDR2 SYGVNS. This CDR3 comprises 17 residues. Trimming shortened V by 2 bases and J by 0 bases, and 15 bases separated the two germline ends. DNA for the CDR3: TGTGCCAGCAGTGAACATTCCACGCAGCCTAGCACAGATACGCAGTATTTT. Protein product: CASSEHSTQPSTDTQYF.

This sequence joins TRBV10-3 and TRBJ2-3, with D uncertain. The germline CDR1 and CDR2 sequences are ENHRY and SYGVKD. The CDR3 extends over 11 amino acids. V was shortened by 6 bases and J by 1 base, with 2 bases between the two germline ends. The CDR3 coding sequence is TGTGCCATCAGCGGCACAGATACGCAGTATTTT. Protein product: CAISGTDTQYF.

The sample holds one count of this clonotype. The chain combines TRBV12-3 or TRBV12-4 with TRBJ2-1; the D is unclear. The CDR3 covers 15 residues. V lost 1 base to trimming and J lost 7 bases, with 14 bases between them. CDR3 coding DNA: TGTGCCAGCAGTTTAGGGGTAGGGATCTTGAATGAGCAGTTCTTC. This codes for CASSLGVGILNEQFF.

A few counts support this clonotype. The rearrangement links TRBV27 to TRBJ1-2; D possibly corresponds to TRBD1 (6 bases). Looked up from germline, CDR1 is MNHEY and CDR2 is SMNVEV (reference sequence). The CDR3 spans 15 residues. V lost 6 bases and J 0 bases, leaving 14 bases between the germline ends. This CDR3 reads CASRPGGTTNYGYTF. The CDR3 DNA is TGTGCCAGCAGACCCGGCGGGACAACTAACTATGGCTACACCTTC.

The chain links TRBV20-1 to TRBJ2-1; TRBD2 is a possible D gene (5 bases). The CDR3 length is 13 residues. Germline CDR1 DFQATT, CDR2 SNEGSKA (reference sequence). V was clipped by 1 base and J by 9 bases, with 13 bases between them. The CDR3 DNA reads TGCAGTGCTAGAGTACTAGGAGAGGGTGAGCAGTTCTTC. Its translation is CSARVLGEGEQFF.

V is TRBV5-1 and J is TRBJ1-1; D unclear. This CDR3 is built from 14 residues. Germline-derived CDR1 and CDR2 are SGHRS and YFSETQ. Trimming left V 4 bases short and J 6 bases short, with 16 bases between. The CDR3 DNA reads TGCGCCAGCAGCCCTGGGTCGGGAGTGGCTGAAGCTTTCTTT. Residues: CASSPGSGVAEAFF.

This chain's CDR3 is CASSSKLADLGEQYF. CDR3 DNA sequence: TGTGCCAGCAGCTCGAAACTAGCGGACCTGGGAGAGCAGTACTTC. V and J are TRBV7-8 and TRBJ2-7; the match to TRBD2 covers 8 bases. The CDR3 covers 15 residues. V shed 4 bases, J shed 7 bases, and the junction held 12 bases outside the gene matches. Germline lookup yields CDR1 SGHVS and CDR2 FQNEAQ.

This clonotype occurred a few times. The chain couples TRBV20-1 to TRBJ1-4, with D possibly being TRBD1 (5 bases). V shed 7 bases and J shed 8 bases, with 17 bases lying between them. Germline CDR1 reads DFQATT; CDR2 reads SNEGSKA (reference sequence). The CDR3 is made up of 13 amino acids. CDR3 in amino acids: CSVPSGPGEKLFF. CDR3 sequence (DNA): TGCAGTGTCCCGTCGGGGCCGGGCGAAAAACTGTTTTTT.

This clonotype has more than one count but fewer than ten. This sequence joins TRBV3-1 and TRBJ2-1; no definite D call. CDR3 length equals 13 residues. The V gene lost 4 bases and the J gene lost 8 bases, with 12 bases spanning the gap. Germline V gene sequence: CDR1 LGHDT, CDR2 YNNKEL (reference sequence). The CDR3 loop is CASSRGSWDEQFF. Written as DNA, the CDR3 is TGTGCCAGCAGCCGAGGTAGCTGGGATGAGCAGTTCTTC.

At least ten counts were recorded for this clonotype. CDR3 residues: CSVGPGSYNEQFF. The CDR3 DNA reads as TGCAGCGTTGGGCCAGGCTCCTACAATGAGCAGTTCTTC. This chain links TRBV29-1 with TRBJ2-1; the D is unclear. The germline CDR1 and CDR2 sequences are SQVTM and ANQGSEA. The CDR3 covers 13 residues. Trimming removed 4 bases at V and 0 bases at J, with 7 bases between.

This clonotype was observed a few times. V and J are TRBV20-1 and TRBJ2-7; D uncertain. The germline V gene encodes CDR1 DFQATT and CDR2 SNEGSKA (reference sequence). This CDR3 has 11 amino acids. Trimming cost V 4 bases and J 5 bases, with 9 bases left between them. The CDR3 nucleotides read TGCAGTGCTATCGGAATCAACGAGCAGTACTTC. Amino acid sequence: CSAIGINEQYF.

The J gene is TRBJ2-4, the V gene TRBV19, with a possible D match to TRBD2 (5 bases). V dropped 8 bases and J dropped 1 base, with 15 bases sitting between them. This CDR3 spans 15 amino acids. CDR1 is LNHDA and CDR2 is SQIVND in the germline V gene (reference sequence). CDR3 residues: CASGPLEVAKNIQYF. The CDR3 DNA follows: TGTGCCAGTGGCCCCTTGGAGGTCGCCAAAAACATTCAGTACTTC.

The V call is TRBV9, the J call TRBJ2-7; D is ambiguous. V lost 0 bases and J lost 3, with 13 bases in between. The CDR3 runs to 15 residues. The germline CDR1 and CDR2 sequences are SGDLS and YYNGEE. The CDR3 DNA reads as TGTGCCAGCAGCGTAGCTATCGGGCCCTACTACGAGCAGTACTTC. It specifies CASSVAIGPYYEQYF.

This sequence joins TRBV6-1 and TRBJ1-1; D ambiguous. The germline V and J ends were trimmed by 10 bases and 0 bases, with 12 bases remaining between them. There are 13 residues in the CDR3. CDR1 is MNHNS and CDR2 is SASEGT in the germline V gene. The CDR3 coding sequence is TGTGCCACGACCAAAGAGATGAACACTGAAGCTTTCTTT. It translates to CATTKEMNTEAFF.